This T cell receptor (beta chain) was retrieved from a study of shared clonotypes between healthy human individuals. General study points: Investigators expected sequencing depth to affect clonotype sharing among donors.

Donors comprised only Caucasian adults living in Nashville, Tennessee. With regard to this clone: Its matching antigen is unknown.

Assay execution proceeded at the deep level. Only in-frame clones appear in the TCRdb table, and some are missing; sequencing was by immunoSEQ multiplex PCR. This sample has 550,000 to 850,000 clones, with around 77% found just once. The origin of this receptor is a woman between 25 and 40 years old in good health. Sequenced sample: memory CD4+ T cells sorted from blood. Subset in this sample: CD45RA-negative fraction.

The CDR3 sequence is CASSQGLAGLAYEQYF. The CDR3 nucleotides are TGTGCCAGCAGTCAAGGACTAGCGGGTTTAGCCTACGAGCAGTACTTC. This chain joins TRBV11-2 and TRBJ2-7; 11 nucleotides match TRBD2. Germline CDR1 is SGHAT and CDR2 is FQNNGV. This CDR3 region has 16 residues. V shed 6 bases, J shed 2 bases, and the junction held 9 bases outside the gene matches. Together with reference TRBV11-2 and TRBJ2-7, the CDR3 gives the full variable domain: EAGVAQSPRYKIIEKRQSVAFWCNPISGHATLYWYQQILGQGPKLLIQFQNNGVVDDSQLPKDRFSAERLKGVDSTLKIQPAKLEDSAVYLCASSQGLAGLAYEQYFGPGTRLTVT.